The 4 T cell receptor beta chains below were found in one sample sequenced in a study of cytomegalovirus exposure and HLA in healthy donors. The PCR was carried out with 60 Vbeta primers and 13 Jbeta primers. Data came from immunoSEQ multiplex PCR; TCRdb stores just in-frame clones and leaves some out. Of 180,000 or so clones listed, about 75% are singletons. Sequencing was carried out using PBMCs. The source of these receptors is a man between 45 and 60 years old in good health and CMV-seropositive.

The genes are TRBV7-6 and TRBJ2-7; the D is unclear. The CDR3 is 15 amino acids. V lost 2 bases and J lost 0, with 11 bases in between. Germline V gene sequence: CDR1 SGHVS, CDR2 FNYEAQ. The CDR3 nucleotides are TGTGCCAGCAGCTTATTAGGAGATAGCTCCTACGAGCAGTACTTC. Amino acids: CASSLLGDSSYEQYF. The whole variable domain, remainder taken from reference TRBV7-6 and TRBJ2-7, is GAGVSQSPRYKVTKRGQDVALRCDPISGHVSLYWYRQALGQGPEFLTYFNYEAQQDKSGLPNDRFSAERPEGSISTLTIQRTEQRDSAMYRCASSLLGDSSYEQYFGPGTRLTVT.

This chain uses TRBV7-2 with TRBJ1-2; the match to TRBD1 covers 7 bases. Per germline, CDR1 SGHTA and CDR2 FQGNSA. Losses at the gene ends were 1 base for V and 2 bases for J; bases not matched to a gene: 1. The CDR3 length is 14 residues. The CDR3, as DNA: TGTGCCAGCAGCTTAGGGGGACAGAACTATGGCTACACCTTC. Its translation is CASSLGGQNYGYTF.

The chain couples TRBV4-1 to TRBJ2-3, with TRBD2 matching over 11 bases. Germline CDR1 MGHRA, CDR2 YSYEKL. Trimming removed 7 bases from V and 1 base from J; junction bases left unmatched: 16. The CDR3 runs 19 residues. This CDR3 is CASNGKTSGETRGTDTQYF. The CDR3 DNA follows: TGCGCCAGCAACGGAAAGACTAGCGGGGAAACCCGGGGCACAGATACGCAGTATTTT.

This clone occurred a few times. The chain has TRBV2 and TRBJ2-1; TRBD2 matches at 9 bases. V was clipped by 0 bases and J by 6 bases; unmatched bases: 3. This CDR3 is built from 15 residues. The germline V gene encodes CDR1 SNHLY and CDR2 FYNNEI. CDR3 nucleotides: TGTGCCAGCAGTGAAGCGCGCGGGGGGGCCAATGAGCAGTTCTTC. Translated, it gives CASSEARGGANEQFF.